This T cell receptor beta chain derives from a study of metastatic and nonmetastatic thyroid tumors. There are a few counts of this clone. With MiXCR, TCRdb reprocessed the PCR reads. The table shows 40,000 or so clones, with roughly 12% occurring only once. Germline lookup yields CDR1 MNHNS and CDR2 SASEGT. The length of the CDR3 is 15 residues. V dropped 6 bases and J dropped 1 base, with 16 bases sitting between them. Nobody among the patients had been given any treatment before thyroid surgery. The chain couples TRBV6-1 to TRBJ2-7; D is undetermined. The sequence was collected from a female donor with papillary thyroid cancer or a benign thyroid nodule (not recorded which). Some clones in this sample may be carry-over from other donors' samples. Material for sequencing was blood. The CDR3 is CASSSPGDPSYEQYF. DNA for the CDR3: TGTGCCAGCAGCTCCCCGGGTGATCCTTCCTACGAGCAGTACTTC.